One sample yielded the 18 T cell receptor beta chains listed below, sequenced in a study of T cell responses to AZD1222 COVID-19 vaccine. TCRdb's copy holds only in-frame clones and misses some; the assay was immunoSEQ multiplex PCR. The sample has around 100,000 clones; over 75% are singletons. This sample comprised peripheral blood, obtained on day 0 of AZD1222 vaccination. These receptors were collected from an adult in good health.

The rearrangement joins TRBV6-2 or TRBV6-3 to TRBJ2-2, with a tentative D call TRBD1 (6 bases). V shed 0 bases and J shed 6 bases, with 23 bases lying between them. The CDR3 covers 19 residues. Germline-derived CDR1 and CDR2 are MNHEY and SVGEGT. As DNA, the CDR3 is TGTGCCAGCAGTTACTCGGTGTTTAAGGGCCACAGGGTTTCCGGGGAGCTGTTTTTT. Translated: CASSYSVFKGHRVSGELFF.

This chain uses TRBV7-9 with TRBJ2-7, with TRBD2 matching 12 bases. The CDR3 covers 15 residues. In germline, CDR1 is SEHNR, CDR2 FQNEAQ (reference sequence). The ends lost 4 bases at V and 2 bases at J; junction bases unmatched: 3. The CDR3 bases are TGTGCCAGCAGCTCTGGACTAGCGGGAACCTACGAGCAGTACTTC. It yields the protein CASSSGLAGTYEQYF.

The chain links TRBV7-3 to TRBJ1-3; D gene ambiguous. The CDR3 has 17 amino acids. From germline, CDR1 is SGHTA and CDR2 FQGTGA. Trimming shortened V by 5 bases and J by 0 bases, and 17 bases separated the two germline ends. CDR3 residues: CASSLRQRRTSGNTIYF. The CDR3 bases are TGTGCCAGCAGCCTACGCCAAAGACGGACCTCTGGAAACACCATATATTTT.

The chain employs TRBV29-1 and TRBJ1-4, with D possibly matching TRBD1 (6 bases). The germline gives CDR1 SQVTM, CDR2 ANQGSEA. Trimming took off 7 bases at V and 5 bases at J, with 11 bases between the two ends. The CDR3 has 12 residues. CDR3 nucleotide sequence: TGCAGCGCGGGGGGGCGGAATGAAAAACTGTTTTTT. Protein: CSAGGRNEKLFF.

The chain recombines TRBV5-1 with TRBJ1-2, with D perhaps matching TRBD1 (5 bases). Trimming shortened V by 4 bases and J by 6 bases, and 19 bases separated the two germline ends. CDR3 length equals 15 residues. Germline V lookup: CDR1 SGHRS, CDR2 YFSETQ. The CDR3 reads CASSPVGEPEDGYTF. The DNA of the CDR3 is TGCGCCAGCAGCCCCGTAGGGGAGCCCGAGGATGGCTACACCTTC.

The rearrangement uses TRBV28 and TRBJ1-6; maybe TRBD1 (6 bases). The V gene's germline CDR1 is MDHEN and CDR2 SYDVKM. V lost 5 bases to trimming and J lost 8 bases, with 16 bases between them. The CDR3 extends over 15 amino acids. CDR3 residues: CASSAGQMEYSPLHF. Here the CDR3 DNA reads TGTGCCAGCAGTGCCGGACAGATGGAATATTCACCCCTCCACTTT.

This clone was observed many times. V gene TRBV19 combines with J gene TRBJ2-3; 9 bases line up with TRBD2. Germline loops: CDR1 LNHDA, CDR2 SQIVND (reference sequence). This CDR3 region has 18 residues. The V gene end was trimmed by 3 bases and the J gene end by 0 bases; junction bases not matched to a gene: 10. In DNA form, the CDR3 reads TGTGCCAGTAGTATCGATCCAGCGGGGGGACTTAGCACAGATACGCAGTATTTT. It encodes CASSIDPAGGLSTDTQYF.

The chain links TRBV25-1 to TRBJ1-1; D possibly corresponds to TRBD1 (5 bases). This CDR3 comprises 13 residues. Germline CDR1 is MGHDK and CDR2 is SYGVNS. Deletions cut 3 bases from V and 6 bases from J, with 11 bases between. CDR3 region: CASSDRDLPEAFF. CDR3 sequence (DNA): TGTGCCAGCAGTGACAGGGATTTGCCTGAAGCTTTCTTT.

V usage is TRBV5-1 and J usage is TRBJ2-7; D call uncertain. The CDR3 extends over 14 amino acids. CDR1 is SGHRS, CDR2 YFSETQ, per germline. V lost 2 bases and J 0 bases, leaving 9 bases between the germline ends. The DNA for the CDR3 is TGCGCCAGCAGCTTTTCAGAGAGCTCCTACGAGCAGTACTTC. It yields the protein CASSFSESSYEQYF.

The chain employs TRBV28 and TRBJ1-6; possible D gene TRBD1, 6 bases. Trimming shortened V by 5 bases and J by 1 base, and 12 bases separated the two germline ends. The CDR3 runs 16 residues. Germline V lookup: CDR1 MDHEN, CDR2 SYDVKM. In nucleotides, the CDR3 is TGTGCCAGCAGTCCCCTACAGGGATCCTATAATTCACCCCTCCACTTT. It is translated as CASSPLQGSYNSPLHF.

The rearrangement uses TRBV10-3 and TRBJ2-7; 9 nucleotides align to TRBD1. The CDR3 spans 17 residues. Germline CDR1 is ENHRY and CDR2 is SYGVKD. Unmatched junction bases numbered 11, after V lost 2 bases and J lost 3 bases. The DNA of the CDR3 is TGTGCCATCAGTGAGAAGGGTACTGGGACAGGGCACTACGAGCAGTACTTC. This translates into CAISEKGTGTGHYEQYF.

This clone was found once. V gene TRBV2 combines with J gene TRBJ1-5; D is unclear. Germline V gives CDR1 SNHLY, CDR2 FYNNEI. The CDR3 spans 13 residues. Trimming stripped 3 bases from V and 5 bases from J, with 8 bases between. The CDR3 nucleotides read TGTGCCAGCAGTGAGATAAGTTATCAGCCCCAGCATTTT. Protein product: CASSEISYQPQHF.

The J gene is TRBJ1-4, the V gene TRBV6-5, with 7 bases lining up with TRBD1. CDR1 is MNHEY and CDR2 is SVGAGI in the germline V gene. After removal of 2 bases from V and 2 bases from J, the junction contained 2 bases not matched to a gene. The CDR3 covers 15 residues. The CDR3 DNA follows: TGTGCCAGCAGTTACATGACAGGGACTAATGAAAAACTGTTTTTT. This encodes CASSYMTGTNEKLFF.

The gene calls are TRBV5-1 and TRBJ2-7, with D perhaps TRBD2 (6 bases). The CDR3 extends over 16 amino acids. The germline CDR1 and CDR2 sequences are SGHRS and YFSETQ. V lost 0 bases and J 2 bases, leaving 15 bases between the germline ends. The CDR3 sequence: CASSLASEWGAYEQYF. CDR3 in DNA: TGCGCCAGCAGCTTGGCCTCGGAGTGGGGGGCCTACGAGCAGTACTTC.

The rearrangement links TRBV5-1 to TRBJ2-1; D may be TRBD2 (7 bases). Germline lookup yields CDR1 SGHRS and CDR2 YFSETQ. The ends were cut back, 0 bases at V and 4 bases at J, with 14 bases in the middle. The CDR3 contains 16 residues. CDR3 sequence: CASSLEGGGQYNEQFF. CDR3 DNA sequence: TGCGCCAGCAGCTTGGAGGGCGGGGGCCAATACAATGAGCAGTTCTTC. Using reference TRBV5-1 and TRBJ2-1 for the parts outside the CDR3, the full variable domain is KAGVTQTPRYLIKTRGQQVTLSCSPISGHRSVSWYQQTPGQGLQFLFEYFSETQRNKGNFPGRFSGRQFSNSRSEMNVSTLELGDSALYLCASSLEGGGQYNEQFFGPGTRLTVL.

The chain combines TRBV9 with TRBJ2-3; D is perhaps TRBD2 (7 bases). Trimming left V 4 bases short and J 8 bases short, with 23 bases between. In germline, CDR1 is SGDLS, CDR2 YYNGEE. There are 16 residues in the CDR3. CDR3 sequence (DNA): TGTGCCAGCAGCATCCAGTGGGGGGGCCAGTCAGGTACGCAGTATTTT. Its translation is CASSIQWGGQSGTQYF.

The chain couples TRBV10-1 to TRBJ2-2, with D tentatively TRBD2 (7 bases). The V end lost 3 bases, the J end lost 8 bases, and 19 bases lay between the germline ends. The CDR3 extends over 16 amino acids. CDR1 and CDR2 from the germline V gene are WNHNN and SYGVQD (reference sequence). CDR3 loop: CASSETSGGAAGELFF. CDR3 bases: TGCGCCAGCAGTGAAACTAGTGGGGGGGCCGCGGGGGAGCTGTTTTTT.

The chain recombines TRBV27 with TRBJ1-1, with D possibly TRBD1 on 6 matching bases. The V end was cut by 6 bases, the J end by 4 bases, with 15 bases between. Germline V gene data show CDR1 as MNHEY and CDR2 as SMNVEV (reference sequence). The CDR3 length is 14 residues. The chain's CDR3 is CASRLQGGFTEAFF. The CDR3 DNA reads as TGTGCCAGCAGGCTACAGGGAGGTTTCACTGAAGCTTTCTTT.